The source of this TCR beta chain is a study of cytotoxic CD8 clonotypes in ibrutinib-treated CLL. Study overall: The average sample held about 260,000 productive templates and approximately 93,000 productive rearrangements.

Per the germline V gene, CDR1 is SGDLS and CDR2 is YYNGEE. CDR3 length: 15 amino acids. V dropped 0 bases and J dropped 1 base, with 10 bases sitting between them. The method was immunoSEQ multiplex PCR; TCRdb's version includes in-frame clones alone and lacks a portion of them. The sample has some 15,000 clones; 55% to 70% are singletons. This TCR was recovered from a human donor with chronic lymphocytic leukemia. The sequencing used PBMCs, collected before ibrutinib treatment. The chain combines TRBV9 with TRBJ2-5; either TRBD1 or TRBD2 may supply D (5 bases each). CDR3 residues: CASSVGGTSQETQYF. DNA of the CDR3: TGTGCCAGCAGCGTAGGTGGGACCAGCCAAGAGACCCAGTACTTC.